The 23 T cell receptor beta chains given below trace back to one sample, sequenced in a study of OX40 agonist ivuxolimab in advanced cancers. Here immunoSEQ multiplex PCR was the method, and the copy in TCRdb shows in-frame clones only, minus some. The sample includes 65,000 to 95,000 clones, around 89% seen only once; the top ten take approximately 0.45%. Sequenced material: CD4+ or CD8+ T cells sorted from blood, taken in a trial of the OX40 agonist ivuxolimab. The origin of the receptors is an adult with an advanced solid tumor such as melanoma, head and neck, liver or kidney cancer.

The genes are TRBV29-1 and TRBJ1-2; TRBD1 matches 7 bases. Germline assignment: CDR1 SQVTM and CDR2 ANQGSEA. V dropped 6 bases and J dropped 4; count of bases not matched to a gene: 11. This CDR3 has 14 amino acids. CDR3: CSVPQGDRVYGYTF. In nucleotides, the CDR3 is TGCAGCGTGCCCCAAGGGGACAGAGTCTATGGCTACACCTTC.

This chain joins TRBV18 and TRBJ2-7; 7 bases agree with TRBD1. Germline lookup yields CDR1 KGHSH and CDR2 LQKENI. Trimming took 4 bases from V and 3 from J; bases not matched to a gene: 12. The CDR3 spans 16 residues. CDR3 protein: CASSLTTGSVGYEQYF. DNA of the CDR3: TGTGCCAGCTCACTGACGACAGGGTCCGTTGGCTACGAGCAGTACTTC. Full variable domain (missing parts from reference TRBV18 and TRBJ2-7): NAGVMQNPRHLVRRRGQEARLRCSPMKGHSHVYWYRQLPEEGLKFMVYLQKENIIDESGMPKERFSAEFPKEGPSILRIQQVVRGDSAAYFCASSLTTGSVGYEQYFGPGTRLTVT.

The chain links TRBV6-6 to TRBJ2-7; a possible D gene is TRBD2 (5 bases). Trimming cost V 0 bases and J 7 bases, with 10 bases left between them. Germline CDR1 reads MNHNY; CDR2 reads SVGAGI (reference sequence). This CDR3 contains 13 residues. The CDR3 coding sequence is TGTGCCAGCAGTTACTCGAGTACGGGGGAGCAGTACTTC. This sequence encodes CASSYSSTGEQYF.

The chain recombines TRBV27 with TRBJ1-2; D is undetermined. The CDR3 spans 9 residues. CDR1 and CDR2 from the germline V gene are MNHEY and SMNVEV (reference sequence). Trimming stripped 4 bases from V and 14 bases from J, with 8 bases between. The CDR3 protein is CASSYSFTF. The CDR3, as DNA: TGTGCCAGCAGTTACAGTTTTACCTTC.

The chain combines TRBV11-3 with TRBJ2-5, with D perhaps given as TRBD1 or TRBD2 (5 bases each). The V and J ends lost 5 bases and 5 bases respectively, with 9 bases between them. Germline lookup yields CDR1 SGHNT and CDR2 YENEEA. The CDR3 is made up of 12 amino acids. The CDR3 DNA sequence: TGTGCCAGCAGCCAAGGGGAGGAGACCCAGTACTTC. Amino acid sequence: CASSQGEETQYF.

The CDR3 bases are TGTGCCAGCAGCTTATACCAGGCGGCAGAAGCTTTCTTT. This translates into CASSLYQAAEAFF. This rearrangement joins TRBV7-2 to TRBJ1-1; no firm D call. CDR1 is SGHTA and CDR2 is FQGNSA in the germline V gene. V was shortened by 2 bases and J by 8 bases, with 12 bases between the two germline ends. The CDR3 runs 13 residues. The complete variable domain, with remaining parts taken from reference TRBV7-2 and TRBJ1-1, reads GAGVSQSPSNKVTEKGKDVELRCDPISGHTALYWYRQSLGQGLEFLIYFQGNSAPDKSGLPSDRFSAERTGGSVSTLTIQRTQQEDSAVYLCASSLYQAAEAFFGQGTRLTVV.

The chain is built from TRBV6-1 and TRBJ2-3; no clear D. Trimming removed 7 bases at V and 0 bases at J, with 8 bases between. This CDR3 spans 13 amino acids. CDR1 and CDR2 (germline): MNHNS, SASEGT. CDR3 nucleotide sequence: TGTGCCAGCACGGCGGCTAGCACAGATACGCAGTATTTT. Translating gives CASTAASTDTQYF.

The chain joins TRBV6-6 to TRBJ2-1, with D unclear. V shed 2 bases and J shed 6 bases, with 17 bases lying between them. This CDR3 spans 16 amino acids. CDR1 is MNHNY and CDR2 is SVGAGI in the germline V gene (reference sequence). CDR3 loop: CASSYPAGLEINEQFF. The CDR3 coding sequence is TGTGCCAGCAGTTACCCGGCTGGTCTAGAAATCAATGAGCAGTTCTTC.

The chain carries TRBV9 and TRBJ1-1; D gene uncertain. CDR3 length: 14 residues. V lost 3 bases, J lost 1 base, and 10 bases lay in between. Germline CDR1 SGDLS, CDR2 YYNGEE. CDR3 bases: TGTGCCAGCAGCGCCCAAACCCAGAACACTGAAGCTTTCTTT. Translation: CASSAQTQNTEAFF.

This sequence joins TRBV7-2 and TRBJ2-5, with 9 positions matching TRBD1. Germline V CDR1 and CDR2: SGHTA, FQGNSA. The CDR3 totals 15 residues. V shed 5 bases and J 5 bases; nucleotides not matched to a gene: 9. The CDR3 region is CASSLGTGKRETQYF. The CDR3 DNA is TGTGCCAGCAGCCTAGGGACAGGGAAGAGGGAGACCCAGTACTTC.

This chain connects TRBV18 to TRBJ1-6; D uncertain. V was pared by 6 bases and J by 7 bases, with 13 bases between. Per germline, CDR1 KGHSH and CDR2 LQKENI. This CDR3 has 14 residues. Here the CDR3 DNA reads TGTGCCAGCTCCCTCGCGGGTGAAAATTCACCCCTCCACTTT. This sequence encodes CASSLAGENSPLHF.

V and J are TRBV28 and TRBJ1-1; 8 bases are shared with TRBD1. Germline V gene lookup returns CDR1 MDHEN and CDR2 SYDVKM. This CDR3 comprises 12 residues. With 10 bases clipped from V and 8 bases from J, the junction kept 9 bases outside the gene matches. This CDR3 is CAISTGALEAFF. For the CDR3, the DNA is TGTGCCATCTCGACAGGGGCCCTGGAAGCTTTCTTT.

The chain couples TRBV5-1 to TRBJ1-4; TRBD1 aligns across 9 bases. This CDR3 spans 14 amino acids. Germline lookup yields CDR1 SGHRS and CDR2 YFSETQ. Trimming at V came to 4 bases and at J to 7 bases, leaving 5 bases not matched to a gene. CDR3 nucleotide sequence: TGCGCCAGCAGCCCGGGGACAGGGCGTGAAAAACTGTTTTTT. This encodes CASSPGTGREKLFF. Based on the CDR3 plus reference TRBV5-1 and TRBJ1-4, the full variable domain is KAGVTQTPRYLIKTRGQQVTLSCSPISGHRSVSWYQQTPGQGLQFLFEYFSETQRNKGNFPGRFSGRQFSNSRSEMNVSTLELGDSALYLCASSPGTGREKLFFGSGTQLSVL.

This clone was recorded a few times. The chain joins TRBV5-5 to TRBJ1-5; tentative D call: TRBD1 (6 bases). CDR3 length: 14 residues. Germline CDR1 SGHKS, CDR2 YYEKEE (reference sequence). The V end was cut by 1 base, the J end by 5 bases, with 10 bases between. CDR3 loop: CASSLIGGDQPQHF. The CDR3 region has the DNA TGTGCCAGCAGCTTGATAGGGGGGGATCAGCCCCAGCATTTT. The whole variable domain, filled in from reference TRBV5-5 and TRBJ1-5, reads DAGVTQSPTHLIKTRGQQVTLRCSPISGHKSVSWYQQVLGQGPQFIFQYYEKEERGRGNFPDRFSARQFPNYSSELNVNALLLGDSALYLCASSLIGGDQPQHFGDGTRLSIL.

The gene calls are TRBV7-3 and TRBJ1-2, with D hard to call. CDR1 SGHTA and CDR2 FQGTGA come from the germline V gene. This CDR3 is built from 15 residues. The germline V and J ends were trimmed by 2 bases and 3 bases, with 13 bases remaining between them. The CDR3 nucleotides read TGTGCCAGCAGCTTAGCCACCACAGACTACTATGGCTACACCTTC. It codes for CASSLATTDYYGYTF.

About this clone: Likely a read error: the CDR3 ends without its conserved phenylalanine or tryptophan. The CDR3 DNA reads TGCGCCAGCAGCCGCCAGGGGGATTCACCCCTCCACCTT. Amino acids: CASSRQGDSPLHL. The genes are TRBV5-1 and TRBJ1-6; TRBD1 aligns across 7 bases. CDR3 length equals 13 residues. CDR1 SGHRS and CDR2 YFSETQ come from the germline V gene. V gave up 4 bases and J gave up 8 bases; unmatched junction bases: 3.

The rearrangement uses TRBV5-1 and TRBJ2-2; possible D gene TRBD2, 6 bases. V dropped 2 bases and J dropped 1 base, with 12 bases sitting between them. This CDR3 spans 16 amino acids. Germline values: CDR1 SGHRS, CDR2 YFSETQ. CDR3 sequence reads: CASSFSGLLNTGELFF. The CDR3, as DNA: TGCGCCAGCAGCTTCTCGGGACTGCTGAACACCGGGGAGCTGTTTTTT.

The chain links TRBV9 to TRBJ1-6; D remains unclear. V was pared by 5 bases and J by 8 bases, with 14 bases between. This CDR3 is 14 amino acids long. CDR1 and CDR2 (germline): SGDLS, YYNGEE. CDR3 DNA sequence: TGTGCCAGCAGGCCCGGCATTTCGGATTCACCCCTCCACTTT. The encoded protein is CASRPGISDSPLHF.

The chain employs TRBV5-4 and TRBJ1-6, with 8 positions matching TRBD1. CDR1 is SGHNT and CDR2 is YYREEE in the germline V gene (reference sequence). The length of the CDR3 is 15 residues. J lost 10 bases, V lost 6 bases, and 12 bases had no gene match. CDR3 bases: TGTGCCAGCACCCTCCAGGGACAGGTGTCCTCACCCCTCCACTTT. Translation gives CASTLQGQVSSPLHF.

A remark on this clone: As the CDR3 is not closed by the conserved phenylalanine or tryptophan, this likely results from a read error. The chain links TRBV2 to TRBJ1-6; no definite D call. This CDR3 contains 13 residues. The V and J ends lost 3 bases and 7 bases respectively, with 7 bases between them. Germline V gene sequence: CDR1 SNHLY, CDR2 FYNNEI. The CDR3 bases are TGTGCCAGCAGTGATACAGCCAATTCACCCCTCCACCTT. Residues: CASSDTANSPLHL.

The chain employs TRBV2 and TRBJ1-1; D gene unclear. The CDR3 is 12 amino acids. Germline CDR1 is SNHLY and CDR2 is FYNNEI. Trimming took off 4 bases at V and 1 base at J, with 4 bases between the two ends. In DNA, the CDR3 is TGTGCCAGCAGTGGGGGGAACACTGAAGCTTTCTTT. This codes for CASSGGNTEAFF.

The V and J genes are TRBV6-5 and TRBJ2-7; D tentatively reads TRBD1 or TRBD2 (5 bases each). Looked up from germline, CDR1 is MNHEY and CDR2 is SVGAGI. Trimming took 11 bases from V and 5 from J, leaving 19 bases between them. There are 13 residues in the CDR3. The CDR3: CAVGASEVDEQYF. The CDR3 nucleotides are TGTGCCGTCGGGGCTTCAGAGGTGGACGAGCAGTACTTC.

This rearrangement joins TRBV4-2 to TRBJ2-1; 11 nucleotides align to TRBD2. The CDR3 contains 16 residues. V was clipped by 1 base and J by 10 bases; unmatched bases: 9. From germline, CDR1 is LGHNA and CDR2 YNFKEQ. The CDR3 loop reads CASSQVGSGGVMEQFF. DNA for the CDR3: TGTGCCAGCAGCCAAGTGGGTAGCGGGGGGGTCATGGAGCAGTTCTTC.